The source of this TCR beta chain is a study of T cell responses to AZD1222 COVID-19 vaccine. Study-level points and caveats: Vaccine-associated CD4 TCRs spanned spike, dominant at 160-218 and 743-854. Donor demographics were predominantly white British with a female majority; clonal diversity may be underestimated. Nearly half of spike-specific TCRs reportedly target unmutated variant regions. Spike-specific TCR depth and breadth grew after two AZD1222 doses.

Measured with immunoSEQ multiplex PCR; TCRdb has only the in-frame clones, and not every one. The sample shows some 150,000 clones, around 90% of them seen only once. As concerns this clone: Its target is not known.

The V and J ends lost 1 base and 4 bases respectively, with 10 bases between them. This CDR3 is 14 amino acids long. Germline V gives CDR1 SGHAT, CDR2 FQNNGV. Sequenced material: peripheral blood, taken 28 days after the second AZD1222 dose. This rearrangement joins TRBV11-2 to TRBJ1-2; D perhaps matches TRBD1 (5 bases). This TCR came from an adult who received the AZD1222 COVID-19 vaccine. The CDR3 DNA is TGTGCCAGCAGCTTAGGTCAGGGCGTCTATGGCTACACCTTC. This codes for CASSLGQGVYGYTF.